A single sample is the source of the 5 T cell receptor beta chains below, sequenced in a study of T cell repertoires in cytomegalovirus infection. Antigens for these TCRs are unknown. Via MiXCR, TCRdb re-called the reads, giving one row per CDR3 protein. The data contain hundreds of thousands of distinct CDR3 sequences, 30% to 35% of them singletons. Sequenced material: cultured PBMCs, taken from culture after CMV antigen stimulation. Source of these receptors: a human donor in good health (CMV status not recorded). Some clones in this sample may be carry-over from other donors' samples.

The chain's CDR3 is CASRELQATDTQYF. DNA of the CDR3: TGTGCCAGCAGGGAGTTACAAGCCACAGATACGCAGTATTTT. The chain has TRBV2 and TRBJ2-3; D is ambiguous. Germline V gene lookup returns CDR1 SNHLY and CDR2 FYNNEI. Trimming stripped 6 bases from V and 2 bases from J, with 12 bases between. The CDR3 covers 14 residues.

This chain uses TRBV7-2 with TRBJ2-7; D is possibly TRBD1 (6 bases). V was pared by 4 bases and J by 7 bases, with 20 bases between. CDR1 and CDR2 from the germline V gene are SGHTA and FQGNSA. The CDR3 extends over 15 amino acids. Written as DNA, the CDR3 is TGTGCCAGCAGCTCAAGGACCGGGCAGGGGTTGGAGCAGTACTTC. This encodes CASSSRTGQGLEQYF.

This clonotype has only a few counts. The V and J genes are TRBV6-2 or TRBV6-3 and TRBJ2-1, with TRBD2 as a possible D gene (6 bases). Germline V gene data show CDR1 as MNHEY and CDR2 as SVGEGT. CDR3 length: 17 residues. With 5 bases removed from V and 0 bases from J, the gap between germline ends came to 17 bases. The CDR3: CASSPLLAPSSYNEQFF. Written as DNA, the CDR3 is TGTGCCAGCAGTCCCCTTCTAGCGCCCAGCTCCTACAATGAGCAGTTCTTC.

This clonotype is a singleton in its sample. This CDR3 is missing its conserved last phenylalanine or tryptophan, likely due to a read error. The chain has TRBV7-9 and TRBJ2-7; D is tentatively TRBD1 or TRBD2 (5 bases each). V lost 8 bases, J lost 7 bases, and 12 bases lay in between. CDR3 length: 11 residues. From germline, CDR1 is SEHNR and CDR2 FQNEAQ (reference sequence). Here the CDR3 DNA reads TGTGCCAGCGGACGGGGCTGGGAGCAGTACTAC. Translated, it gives CASGRGWEQYY.

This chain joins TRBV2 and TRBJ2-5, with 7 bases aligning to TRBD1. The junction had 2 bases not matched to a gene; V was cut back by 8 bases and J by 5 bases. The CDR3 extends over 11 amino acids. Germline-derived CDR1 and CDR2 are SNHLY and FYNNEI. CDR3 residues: CASDREETQYF. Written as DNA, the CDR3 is TGTGCCAGCGACAGGGAGGAGACCCAGTACTTC.